This TCR beta chain appears in the sequencing data of a study of T-cell memory formation after mild COVID-19. Across the whole study: Among the donors, TCR clusters were largely specific to each donor.

The CDR3 consists of 18 residues. Germline values: CDR1 MNHEY, CDR2 SMNVEV (reference sequence). Trimming removed 2 bases from V and 0 bases from J, with 19 bases in between. TCRdb used MiXCR to reprocess the 5' RACE reads, holding one entry per CDR3 protein. The sample contains around 470,000 distinct CDR3 sequences, 15% to 20% of which appear only once. This clonotype showed up just a few times. J is TRBJ1-2 and V is TRBV27; D possibly corresponds to TRBD1 (5 bases). The receptor comes from an adult woman who had mild COVID-19 (a few samples of this study predate the infection). Cell type and time point are not known. The sequencing input was PBMCs or a T cell subset sorted from them (not recorded which). CDR3: CASSLERESLGANYGYTF. As DNA, the CDR3 is TGTGCCAGCAGTTTAGAAAGGGAGTCCTTGGGGGCTAACTATGGCTACACCTTC.